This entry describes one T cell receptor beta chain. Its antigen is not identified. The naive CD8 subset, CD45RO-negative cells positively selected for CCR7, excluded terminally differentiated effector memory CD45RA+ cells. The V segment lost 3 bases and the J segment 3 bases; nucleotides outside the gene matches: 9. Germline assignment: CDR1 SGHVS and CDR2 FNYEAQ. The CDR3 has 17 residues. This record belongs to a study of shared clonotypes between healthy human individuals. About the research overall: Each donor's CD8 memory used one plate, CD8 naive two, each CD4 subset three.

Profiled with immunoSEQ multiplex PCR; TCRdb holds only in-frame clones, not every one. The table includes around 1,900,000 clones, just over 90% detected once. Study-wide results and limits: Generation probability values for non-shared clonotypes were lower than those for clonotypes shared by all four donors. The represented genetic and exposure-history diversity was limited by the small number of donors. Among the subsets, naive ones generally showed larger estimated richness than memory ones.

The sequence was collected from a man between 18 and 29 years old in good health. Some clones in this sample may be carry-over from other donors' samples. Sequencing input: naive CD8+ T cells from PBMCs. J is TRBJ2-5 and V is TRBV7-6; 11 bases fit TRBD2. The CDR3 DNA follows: TGTGCCAGCAGCTTGAAAGGCGCTAGCGGGAGGAAAGAGACCCAGTACTTC. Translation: CASSLKGASGRKETQYF.